These T cell receptor beta chains were read from a single sample in a study of cytomegalovirus exposure and HLA in healthy donors. Using immunoSEQ multiplex PCR, the repertoire was profiled, and TCRdb retains in-frame clones only, with some absent. This sample has 150,000 to 200,000 clones; approximately 82% occur once, and the top ten carry roughly 6.5%. The sequenced material came from PBMCs. The receptor set was obtained from a man between 45 and 60 years old in good health and CMV-seropositive. The CDR3 runs from the conserved cysteine through the conserved F or W. A D gene is named only where the DNA matches it firmly. Clone size, where shown, is once, few, many, or a class for clones that have expanded.

>.|TRBJ1-2|.|TRBV2
CASSELINGGYTF
TGTGCCAGCAGTGAACTCATAAACGGTGGCTACACCTTC
>once|TRBJ1-5|.|TRBV5-8
CASSNGLGISNQPQHF
TGTGCCAGCAGCAATGGCCTAGGCATTAGCAATCAGCCCCAGCATTTT
>.|TRBJ1-3|.|TRBV9
CASSVGGGSGNTIYF
TGTGCCAGCAGCGTAGGCGGGGGGTCTGGAAACACCATATATTTT
>.|TRBJ1-1|.|TRBV5-1
CASSLSGATEAFF
TGCGCCAGCAGCTTGTCAGGGGCCACTGAAGCTTTCTTT
>.|TRBJ1-2|.|TRBV28
CASSGPSTGIYGYTF
TGTGCCAGCTCCGGCCCCTCCACGGGGATCTATGGCTACACCTTC
>.|TRBJ1-5|.|TRBV5-6
CASSRTQGRSNQPQHF
TGTGCCAGCAGCCGCACTCAGGGGCGTAGCAATCAGCCCCAGCATTTT
>.|TRBJ1-5|.|TRBV5-3
CARSLTGNQPQHF
TGTGCCAGAAGCTTGACAGGGAATCAGCCCCAGCATTTT
>.|TRBJ1-5|.|TRBV7-9
CASSLSNQPQHF
TGTGCCAGCAGCCTCAGCAATCAGCCCCAGCATTTT
>.|TRBJ1-1|.|TRBV6-5
CASRTNRDRLGKGFF
TGTGCCAGCAGGACGAACAGGGACCGCTTAGGAAAGGGTTTCTTT
>.|TRBJ2-1|.|TRBV5-5
CASSLVPGDNEQFF
TGTGCCAGCAGCTTGGTTCCCGGGGACAATGAGCAGTTCTTC
>.|TRBJ2-5|.|TRBV5-5
CASSRGMQETQYF
TGTGCCAGCAGCCGCGGGATGCAAGAGACCCAGTACTTC
>.|TRBJ2-1|TRBD2|TRBV9
CASSEGTSDYNEQFF
TGTGCCAGCAGCGAGGGGACTAGCGACTACAATGAGCAGTTCTTC
>.|TRBJ1-4|.|TRBV4-1
CASSVVQITNEKLFF
TGCGCCAGCAGCGTAGTACAGATTACTAATGAAAAACTGTTTTTT
>.|TRBJ1-5|.|TRBV5-1
CASSLGGRGNQPQHF
TGCGCCAGCAGCTTGGGGGGGCGAGGCAATCAGCCCCAGCATTTT
>.|TRBJ2-5|.|TRBV18
CASRLEKETQYF
TGTGCCAGCCGCCTGGAGAAAGAGACCCAGTACTTC
>.|TRBJ2-7|.|TRBV27
CASRPGHRYYEQYF
TGTGCCAGCAGACCGGGACACCGATACTACGAGCAGTACTTC
>.|TRBJ1-2|.|TRBV11-2
CATGEGSAYGYTF
TGTGCCACAGGGGAGGGATCCGCGTATGGCTACACCTTC
>.|TRBJ2-4|.|TRBV6-1
CASSLQLAKNIQYF
TGTGCCAGCAGCCTACAGTTAGCCAAAAACATTCAGTACTTC
>.|TRBJ2-1|.|TRBV7-6
CASSLAISPSNEQFF
TGTGCCAGCAGCTTAGCTATCAGCCCTAGCAATGAGCAGTTCTTC
>.|TRBJ1-2|.|TRBV14
CASSSAPGGGYTF
TGTGCCAGCAGCTCGGCCCCGGGGGGTGGCTACACCTTC
>.|TRBJ2-2|TRBD1|TRBV5-1
CASSLGTGSPTGELFF
TGCGCCAGCAGCTTGGGGACAGGGTCGCCCACCGGGGAGCTGTTTTTT
>.|TRBJ1-1|.|TRBV4-2
CASSPQGLQNTEAFF
TGTGCCAGCAGCCCCCAGGGGCTCCAGAACACTGAAGCTTTCTTT
>few|TRBJ1-2|.|TRBV6-5
CASSSGSGYGYTF
TGTGCCAGCAGTTCCGGGTCTGGTTATGGCTACACCTTC
>.|TRBJ1-2|.|TRBV10-1
CASQSPRSYGYTF
TGCGCCAGCCAAAGTCCGCGGAGTTATGGCTACACCTTC
>.|TRBJ2-3|.|TRBV5-1
CASSLGVGSTADTQYF
TGCGCCAGCAGCTTGGGAGTCGGGTCAACCGCAGATACGCAGTATTTT
>.|TRBJ2-7|.|TRBV5-1
CASSSGHDSYEQYF
TGCGCCAGCAGCTCTGGACACGACTCCTACGAGCAGTACTTC
>.|TRBJ1-2|TRBD1|TRBV5-1
CASSSQARTGGDGYTF
TGCGCCAGCAGCTCCCAGGCTAGGACAGGGGGAGATGGCTACACCTTC
>.|TRBJ1-2|.|TRBV19
CASLSAGSNYGYTF
TGTGCCAGTCTGTCGGCGGGGTCTAACTATGGCTACACCTTC
>.|TRBJ1-4|TRBD1|TRBV5-1
CASTLYGTGNEKLFF
TGCGCCAGCACTCTCTACGGGACAGGGAATGAAAAACTGTTTTTT
>few|TRBJ2-2|TRBD1|TRBV14
CASTRQGSTGELFF
TGTGCCAGCACCCGACAGGGAAGCACCGGGGAGCTGTTTTTT
>.|TRBJ2-5|.|TRBV5-5
CASSFGYQETQYF
TGTGCCAGCAGCTTCGGGTACCAAGAGACCCAGTACTTC
>.|TRBJ1-2|.|TRBV7-9
CASSSGGGYTF
TGTGCCAGCTCCTCCGGGGGGGGCTACACCTTC
>.|TRBJ2-3|.|TRBV7-6
CASSPTEFPSTDTQYF
TGTGCCAGCAGCCCCACCGAGTTCCCAAGCACAGATACGCAGTATTTT
>.|TRBJ2-2|.|TRBV27
CASSLVQVNTGELFF
TGTGCCAGCAGTTTAGTACAGGTGAACACCGGGGAGCTGTTTTTT
>.|TRBJ2-3|TRBD1|TRBV5-1
CASSLETDRGESTDTQYF
TGCGCCAGCAGCTTGGAGACTGACAGGGGAGAGAGCACAGATACGCAGTATTTT
>.|TRBJ2-1|TRBD2|TRBV29-1
CSVLGLAGGLNEQFF
TGCAGCGTCCTAGGGCTAGCGGGGGGGCTAAATGAGCAGTTCTTC
>.|TRBJ2-1|TRBD2|TRBV2
CASTSGGGNEQFF
TGTGCCAGCACCTCTGGGGGGGGGAATGAGCAGTTCTTC
>.|TRBJ2-5|.|TRBV5-1
CASSLSNTGTPMAQYF
TGCGCCAGCAGCTTGTCCAACACAGGGACCCCTATGGCCCAGTACTTC
>.|TRBJ2-1|TRBD2|TRBV6-5
CASRSLAGAYNEQFF
TGTGCCAGCAGGAGTCTAGCGGGCGCCTACAATGAGCAGTTCTTC